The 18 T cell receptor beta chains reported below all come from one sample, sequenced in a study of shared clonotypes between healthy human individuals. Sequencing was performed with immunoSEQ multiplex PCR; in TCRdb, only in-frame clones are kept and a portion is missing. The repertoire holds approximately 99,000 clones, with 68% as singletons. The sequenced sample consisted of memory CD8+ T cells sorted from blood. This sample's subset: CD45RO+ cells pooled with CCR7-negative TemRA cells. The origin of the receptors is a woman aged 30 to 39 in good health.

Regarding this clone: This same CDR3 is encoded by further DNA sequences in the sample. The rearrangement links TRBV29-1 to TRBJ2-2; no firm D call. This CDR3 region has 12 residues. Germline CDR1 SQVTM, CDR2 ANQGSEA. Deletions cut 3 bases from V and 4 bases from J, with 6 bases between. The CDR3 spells CSVELGTGELFF. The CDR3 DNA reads TGCAGCGTTGAGTTGGGCACCGGGGAGCTGTTTTTT.

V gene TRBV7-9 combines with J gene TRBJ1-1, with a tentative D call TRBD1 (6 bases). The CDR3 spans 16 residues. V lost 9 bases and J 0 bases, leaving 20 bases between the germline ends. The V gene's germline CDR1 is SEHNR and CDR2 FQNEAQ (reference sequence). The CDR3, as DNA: TGTGCCAGGACGCCGAAACAGGGACGCATGAACACTGAAGCTTTCTTT. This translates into CARTPKQGRMNTEAFF.

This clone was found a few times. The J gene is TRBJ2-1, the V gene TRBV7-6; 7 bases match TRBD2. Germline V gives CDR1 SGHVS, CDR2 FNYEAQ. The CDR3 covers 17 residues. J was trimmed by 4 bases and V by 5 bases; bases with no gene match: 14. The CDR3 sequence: CASSPRPPSGDYNEQFF. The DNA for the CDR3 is TGTGCCAGCAGCCCCAGGCCCCCTAGCGGAGATTACAATGAGCAGTTCTTC.

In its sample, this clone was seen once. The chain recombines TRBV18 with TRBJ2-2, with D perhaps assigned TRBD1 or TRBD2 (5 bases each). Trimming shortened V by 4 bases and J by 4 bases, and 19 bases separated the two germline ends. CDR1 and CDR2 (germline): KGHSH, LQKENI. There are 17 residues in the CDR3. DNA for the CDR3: TGTGCCAGCTCACTCGGGACCTCGAGGCTGGGCACCGGGGAGCTGTTTTTT. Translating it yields CASSLGTSRLGTGELFF.

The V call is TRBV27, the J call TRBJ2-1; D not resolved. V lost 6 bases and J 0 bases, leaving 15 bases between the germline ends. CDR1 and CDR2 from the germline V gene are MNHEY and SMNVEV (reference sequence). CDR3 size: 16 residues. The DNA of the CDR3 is TGTGCCAGCAGCTATGACACCTCGAGCTCCTACAATGAGCAGTTCTTC. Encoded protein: CASSYDTSSSYNEQFF.

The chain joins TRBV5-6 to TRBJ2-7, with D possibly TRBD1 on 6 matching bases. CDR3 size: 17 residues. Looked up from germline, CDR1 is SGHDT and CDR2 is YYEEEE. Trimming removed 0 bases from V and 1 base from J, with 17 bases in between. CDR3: CASSLAGHQPPSYEQYF. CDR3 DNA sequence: TGTGCCAGCAGCTTGGCGGGACATCAACCCCCATCCTACGAGCAGTACTTC.

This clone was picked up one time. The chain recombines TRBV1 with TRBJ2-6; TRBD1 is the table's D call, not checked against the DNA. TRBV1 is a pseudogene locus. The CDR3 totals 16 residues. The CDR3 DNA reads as TGCACCAGCAGCCAAAATGGGGGCACTGGGGCCAACGTCCTGACTTTC. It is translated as CTSSQNGGTGANVLTF.

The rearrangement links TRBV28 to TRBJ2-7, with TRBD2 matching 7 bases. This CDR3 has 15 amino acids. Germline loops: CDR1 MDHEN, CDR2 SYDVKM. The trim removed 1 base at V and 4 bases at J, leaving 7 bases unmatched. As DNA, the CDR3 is TGTGCCAGCAGTTTATCCCAAGCGGGAACGTACGAGCAGTACTTC. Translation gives CASSLSQAGTYEQYF. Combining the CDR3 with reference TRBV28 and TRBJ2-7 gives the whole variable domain DVKVTQSSRYLVKRTGEKVFLECVQDMDHENMFWYRQDPGLGLRLIYFSYDVKMKEKGDIPEGYSVSREKKERFSLILESASTNQTSMYLCASSLSQAGTYEQYFGPGTRLTVT.

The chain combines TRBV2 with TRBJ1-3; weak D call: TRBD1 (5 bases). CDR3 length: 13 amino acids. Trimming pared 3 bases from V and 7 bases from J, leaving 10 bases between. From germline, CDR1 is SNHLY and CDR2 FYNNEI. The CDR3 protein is CASSEWDPNTIYF. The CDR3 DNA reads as TGTGCCAGCAGTGAGTGGGACCCTAACACCATATATTTT.

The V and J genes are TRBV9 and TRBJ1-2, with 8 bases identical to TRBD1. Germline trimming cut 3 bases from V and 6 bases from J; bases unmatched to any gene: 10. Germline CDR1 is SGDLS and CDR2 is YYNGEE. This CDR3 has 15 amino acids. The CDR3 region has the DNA TGTGCCAGCAGCGAGTGGACAGGGCTTTCGGATGGCTACACCTTC. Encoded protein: CASSEWTGLSDGYTF.

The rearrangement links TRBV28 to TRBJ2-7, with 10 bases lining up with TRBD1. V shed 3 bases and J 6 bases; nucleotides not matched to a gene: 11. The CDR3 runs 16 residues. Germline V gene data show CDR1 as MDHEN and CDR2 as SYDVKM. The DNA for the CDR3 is TGTGCCAGCAGTTTGCCCGGGACAGGGGTCCTCTTCGAGCAGTACTTC. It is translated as CASSLPGTGVLFEQYF.

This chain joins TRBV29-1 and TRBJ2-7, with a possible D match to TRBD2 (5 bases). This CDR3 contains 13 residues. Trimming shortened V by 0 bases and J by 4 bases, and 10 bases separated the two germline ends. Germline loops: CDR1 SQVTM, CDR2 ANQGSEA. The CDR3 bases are TGCAGCGTTGAAGATGAGAGAGGGTACGAGCAGTACTTC. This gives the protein CSVEDERGYEQYF.

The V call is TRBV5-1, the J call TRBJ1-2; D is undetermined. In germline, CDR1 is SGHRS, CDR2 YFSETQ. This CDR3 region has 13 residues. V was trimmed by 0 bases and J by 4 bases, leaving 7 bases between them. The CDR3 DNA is TGCGCCAGCAGCTTGGAGGTCAGCTATGGCTACACCTTC. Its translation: CASSLEVSYGYTF.

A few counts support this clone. The CDR3 loop reads CASSQVIGTSGYEQYF. For the CDR3, the DNA is TGTGCCAGCAGCCAAGTAATAGGGACTAGCGGCTACGAGCAGTACTTC. This chain joins TRBV7-9 and TRBJ2-7; TRBD2 matches 11 bases. CDR3 length: 16 residues. Trimming removed 5 bases from V and 3 bases from J; junction bases left unmatched: 9. Germline CDR1 is SEHNR and CDR2 is FQNEAQ (reference sequence).

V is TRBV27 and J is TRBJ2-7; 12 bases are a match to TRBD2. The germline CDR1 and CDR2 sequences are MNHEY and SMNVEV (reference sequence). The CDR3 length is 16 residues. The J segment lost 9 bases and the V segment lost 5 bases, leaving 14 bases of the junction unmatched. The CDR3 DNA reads TGTGCCAGCAGTATCCATCTAGCGGGAGGGCCCTGGGTGCAGTACTTC. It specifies CASSIHLAGGPWVQYF.

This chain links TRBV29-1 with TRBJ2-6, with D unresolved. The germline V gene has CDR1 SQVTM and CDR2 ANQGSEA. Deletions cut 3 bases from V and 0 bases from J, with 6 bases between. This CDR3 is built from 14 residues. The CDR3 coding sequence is TGCAGCGTTGACGATGGCTCTGGGGCCAACGTCCTGACTTTC. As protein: CSVDDGSGANVLTF.

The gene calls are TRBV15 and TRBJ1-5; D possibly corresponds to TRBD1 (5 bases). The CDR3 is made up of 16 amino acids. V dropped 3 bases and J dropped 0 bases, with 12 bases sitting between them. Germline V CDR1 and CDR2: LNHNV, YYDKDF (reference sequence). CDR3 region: CATSSMTAYSNQPQHF. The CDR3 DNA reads TGTGCCACCAGCAGCATGACAGCTTATAGCAATCAGCCCCAGCATTTT.

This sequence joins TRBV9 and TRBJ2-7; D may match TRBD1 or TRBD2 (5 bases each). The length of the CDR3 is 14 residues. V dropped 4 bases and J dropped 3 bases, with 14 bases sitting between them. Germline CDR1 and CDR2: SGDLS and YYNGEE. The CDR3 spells CASSSGSPGYEQYF. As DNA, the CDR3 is TGTGCCAGCAGCTCAGGGAGCCCCGGCTACGAGCAGTACTTC. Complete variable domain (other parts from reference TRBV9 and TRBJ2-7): DSGVTQTPKHLITATGQRVTLRCSPRSGDLSVYWYQQSLDQGLQFLIQYYNGEERAKGNILERFSAQQFPDLHSELNLSSLELGDSALYFCASSSGSPGYEQYFGPGTRLTVT.